This T cell receptor (beta chain) comes out of a study of T cell changes during pregnancy in multiple sclerosis. J lost 11 bases, V lost 4 bases, and 9 bases had no gene match. Germline V CDR1 and CDR2: SGHRS, YFSETQ. This CDR3 contains 13 residues. Produced via immunoSEQ multiplex PCR; TCRdb's table is partial and in-frame only. The data show 45,000 to 50,000 clones, with about 90% seen just once and 0.37% held by the top ten. This material consisted of CD4+ T cells from peripheral blood mononuclear cells, taken in the second trimester of pregnancy. This rearrangement joins TRBV5-1 to TRBJ1-1; 9 bases match TRBD1. The source is a female donor in good health, enrolled as a control in a pregnancy study. The CDR3 nucleotides are TGCGCCAGCAGCGCGACTCGGGACAGGGTGGCTTTCTTT. Translated, it gives CASSATRDRVAFF.